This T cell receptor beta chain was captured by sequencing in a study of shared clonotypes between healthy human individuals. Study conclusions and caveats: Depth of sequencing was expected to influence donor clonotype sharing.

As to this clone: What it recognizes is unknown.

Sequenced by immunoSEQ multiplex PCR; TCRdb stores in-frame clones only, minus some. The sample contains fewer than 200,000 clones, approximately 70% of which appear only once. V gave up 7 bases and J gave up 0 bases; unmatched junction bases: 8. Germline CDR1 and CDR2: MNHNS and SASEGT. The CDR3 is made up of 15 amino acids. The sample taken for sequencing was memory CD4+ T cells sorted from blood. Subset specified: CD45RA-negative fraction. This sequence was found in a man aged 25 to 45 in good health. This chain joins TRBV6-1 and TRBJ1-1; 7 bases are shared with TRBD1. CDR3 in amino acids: CASTRDSIMNTEAFF. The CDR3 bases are TGTGCCAGCACGCGGGACAGCATCATGAACACTGAAGCTTTCTTT.